Listed below are T cell receptor beta chains from one sample, sequenced in a study of cytomegalovirus exposure and HLA in healthy donors. Using immunoSEQ multiplex PCR, the repertoire was profiled, and TCRdb retains in-frame clones only, with some absent. Of more than 90,000 clones in the sample, about 91% were seen once. The sequencing sample was made of PBMCs. The origin of the receptors is a man aged 18-30 years in good health and CMV-seronegative. Each CDR3 is given with its conserved first and last residue. D genes are given only for firm matches. Clone size is not always given. Where it is, it says once, few, many or a class for expanded clones.

clone_size	v_call	j_call	d_call	cdr3_nt	cdr3_aa
-	TRBV7-2	TRBJ2-7	-	TGTGCCAGCAGCTTAGCACTAGCTGGCGAGCAGTACTTC	CASSLALAGEQYF
-	TRBV28	TRBJ1-2	TRBD1	TGTGCCAGCAGTTTTCTGGACAGGGAGGGTTTGTGGGGCTACACCTTC	CASSFLDREGLWGYTF
-	TRBV9	TRBJ1-3	TRBD1	TGTGCCAGCAGCGCTGGGACAGACCGCTCTGGAAACACCATATATTTT	CASSAGTDRSGNTIYF
-	TRBV2	TRBJ2-1	TRBD1	TGTGCCAGCATGAGACAGGGAACCGACAATGAGCAGTTCTTC	CASMRQGTDNEQFF
-	TRBV11-2	TRBJ2-7	TRBD2	TGTGCCAGCAGCTTACTCGCGGGAGGGTCCCACGAGCAGTACTTC	CASSLLAGGSHEQYF
-	TRBV6-5	TRBJ1-4	TRBD1	TGTGCCAGCAGTAGGACGAGGGGGCTCGGTGAAAAACTGTTTTTT	CASSRTRGLGEKLFF
once	TRBV6-5	TRBJ2-7	-	TGTGCCAGCAGTTACTCGCAGGGTGGGTTCTACGAGCAGTACTTC	CASSYSQGGFYEQYF
few	TRBV7-8	TRBJ2-7	-	TGTGCCAGCAGCCTCGACAGCCTCGAGCAGTACTTC	CASSLDSLEQYF
once	TRBV21-1	TRBJ1-6	-	TGTGCCAGCAGCCCGAGGAGGACAGGGGGCTCCTATAATTCACCCCTCCACTTT	CASSPRRTGGSYNSPLHF
-	TRBV7-8	TRBJ2-1	TRBD2	TGTGCCAGCACCCCTCCCCTAGCGGCCTCCTACAATGAGCAGTTCTTC	CASTPPLAASYNEQFF
-	TRBV18	TRBJ1-5	TRBD1	TGTGCCAGCTCACCTCAAGATCGACAGGGGAATCAGCCCCAGCATTTT	CASSPQDRQGNQPQHF
-	TRBV5-6	TRBJ2-7	-	TGTGCCAGCAGCTTGGGTCGACCGGGACAATCTTATTTCTCCGAGCAGTACTTC	CASSLGRPGQSYFSEQYF
-	TRBV4-2	TRBJ2-7	-	TGTGCCAGCAGCCAAGGAGTTGATAGCGTCTACGAGCAGTACTTC	CASSQGVDSVYEQYF
-	TRBV10-3	TRBJ1-2	TRBD1	TGTGCCATCAGTGAGCGGACAGGGATGTATGGCTACACCTTC	CAISERTGMYGYTF
-	TRBV28	TRBJ2-7	TRBD1	TGTGCCAGCACCCAACCGGGACAGGCTAACTACGAGCAGTACTTC	CASTQPGQANYEQYF
-	TRBV7-8	TRBJ2-7	TRBD1	TGTGCCAGCAGCACAAGAGACAGGGGGCCCTACGAGCAGTACTTC	CASSTRDRGPYEQYF
-	TRBV28	TRBJ1-5	-	TGTGCCAGCAATGCTTACAGTAATCAGCCCCAGCATTTT	CASNAYSNQPQHF
-	TRBV7-9	TRBJ2-1	-	TGTGCCAGCAGCTTAGTGAAAGGGGTTGATGAGCAGTTCTTC	CASSLVKGVDEQFF
-	TRBV7-2	TRBJ2-3	-	TGTGCCAGCAGCTTAAATGTTGGGGCCCGAGATACGCAGTATTTT	CASSLNVGARDTQYF
-	TRBV15	TRBJ2-1	TRBD2	TGTGCCACCAGCAGAGATGTTGGCGGGAGGGTAAATGAGCAGTTCTTC	CATSRDVGGRVNEQFF
-	TRBV2	TRBJ2-1	TRBD2	TGTGCCAGCAGTATTAGCGGGGGGATTTACAATGAGCAGTTCTTC	CASSISGGIYNEQFF
-	TRBV5-1	TRBJ2-3	TRBD2	TGCGCCAGCAGCTGGGGATCGGCGGGAGAAGCAGATACGCAGTATTTT	CASSWGSAGEADTQYF
-	TRBV19	TRBJ2-7	TRBD2	TGTGCCAGTAGTTTGACGGGGGGTACTTGGGAGCAGTACTTC	CASSLTGGTWEQYF
-	TRBV12-5	TRBJ2-5	TRBD1	TGTGCTAGTGGTTTGGGGTTTGGGTTGGGACAGGGAGAGGGAGAGACCCAGTACTTC	CASGLGFGLGQGEGETQYF
-	TRBV4-1	TRBJ1-2	-	TGCGCCAGCAGCCAAGAGGGTACAGGGCTTCGGGGCTACACCTTC	CASSQEGTGLRGYTF
-	TRBV27	TRBJ1-2	-	TGTGCCAGCACCACCAGGGGTTGGGATGGCTACACCTTC	CASTTRGWDGYTF
-	TRBV5-1	TRBJ2-5	TRBD1	TGCGCCAGCAGCCATACAGGGGGCCAAGAGACCCAGTACTTC	CASSHTGGQETQYF
once	TRBV2	TRBJ2-1	-	TGTGCCAGTGGAACTACTAGGGCCCCTGGTGAGCAGTTCTTC	CASGTTRAPGEQFF
-	TRBV19	TRBJ2-3	TRBD2	TGTGCCAGTAGTATAATCTTAGCGGGGGGTTTTAGCACAGATACGCAGTATTTT	CASSIILAGGFSTDTQYF
many	TRBV4-1	TRBJ1-2	-	TGCGCCAGCAGCCAAGAGAACAGTGAGCCGAACTATGGCTACACCTTC	CASSQENSEPNYGYTF
-	TRBV7-9	TRBJ1-4	TRBD1	TGTGCCAGCAGCTTAACCGGGACAGGAAGTGAAAAACTGTTTTTT	CASSLTGTGSEKLFF
-	TRBV7-9	TRBJ1-5	-	TGTGCCAGCAGCTTAGGTCTCGGGTTCGCCCAGCCCCAGCATTTT	CASSLGLGFAQPQHF
-	TRBV6-5	TRBJ1-5	-	TGTGCCAGCAGTTACGGTTCAGGGGCCAATCAGCCCCAGCATTTT	CASSYGSGANQPQHF
-	TRBV11-2	TRBJ1-2	-	TGTGCCAGCAGGCGCCCCGGACAGCGGGGAAACTATGGCTACACCTTC	CASRRPGQRGNYGYTF
-	TRBV4-2	TRBJ2-3	TRBD2	TGTGCCAGCAGCCAAGAACTAGCGGGACCCACAGATACGCAGTATTTT	CASSQELAGPTDTQYF
-	TRBV7-9	TRBJ1-1	-	TGTGCCATTTACCTAGGCATTCGGAACACTGAAGCTTTCTTT	CAIYLGIRNTEAFF
-	TRBV18	TRBJ2-2	-	TGTGCCAGCTCACCCCTTACCCTCCTGGACTCGAACACCGGGGAGCTGTTTTTT	CASSPLTLLDSNTGELFF
-	TRBV2	TRBJ2-2	TRBD1	TGTGCCAGCAGCCAGGGGGCTACCGGGGAGCTGTTTTTT	CASSQGATGELFF
-	TRBV6-5	TRBJ2-1	-	TGTGCCAGCAGTTACCAGGGTTCTAGTGAGCAGTTCTTC	CASSYQGSSEQFF
-	TRBV7-9	TRBJ2-1	TRBD2	TGTGCCAGCAGCCCACCCTTCGGGGGGGCCTCCAATGAGCAGTTCTTC	CASSPPFGGASNEQFF
-	TRBV27	TRBJ1-3	TRBD1	TGTGCCAGCAGTGTAGACAGGGGGCCTGGAAACACCATATATTTT	CASSVDRGPGNTIYF
few	TRBV2	TRBJ1-5	-	TGTGCCAGCAGTGAAGTTCGTCAGCCCCAGCATTTT	CASSEVRQPQHF
-	TRBV15	TRBJ2-1	TRBD2	TGTGCCACCAGCAGACCTCGGGGGGATGAGCAGTTCTTC	CATSRPRGDEQFF
-	TRBV18	TRBJ1-5	TRBD1	TGTGCCAGCTCACGATCCGACAGGGGCCCTTTAGGCAATCAGCCCCAGCATTTT	CASSRSDRGPLGNQPQHF
-	TRBV14	TRBJ2-7	TRBD1	TGTGCCAGCAGCCAAGACGGGACAGGGTACTACGAGCAGTACTTC	CASSQDGTGYYEQYF
few	TRBV2	TRBJ1-5	-	TGTGCCAGCAGTGAAGCGCGGGGGGCTGGTCAGCCCCAGCATTTT	CASSEARGAGQPQHF
-	TRBV18	TRBJ1-2	-	TGTGCCAGCTCACTGACGACAGTAAACTATGGCTACACCTTC	CASSLTTVNYGYTF
-	TRBV27	TRBJ2-2	-	TGTGCCAGCAGTTCCAGGGGTGGCACCGGGGAGCTGTTTTTT	CASSSRGGTGELFF
-	TRBV12-2	TRBJ1-1	-	TGTGCAAGTCGCTTAGAGGGGGGAGGGCGGAGCTACACTGAAGCTTTCTTT	CASRLEGGGRSYTEAFF
-	TRBV6-5	TRBJ2-5	TRBD1	TGTGCCAGCAGCCCGACAGGGGGACGGGAGACCCAGTACTTC	CASSPTGGRETQYF
-	TRBV20-1	TRBJ2-3	-	TGCAGTGCTGCGCGGTCAGATACGCAGTATTTT	CSAARSDTQYF
-	TRBV29-1	TRBJ2-7	TRBD2	TGCAGCGTTGGCGGGGGAACCGGGAGTCTGAGTCGCTCCTACGAGCAGTACTTC	CSVGGGTGSLSRSYEQYF
-	TRBV19	TRBJ2-7	-	TGTGCCAGTAGTACCAGGACTTCGGCTATCGAGCAGTACTTC	CASSTRTSAIEQYF
-	TRBV29-1	TRBJ1-1	-	TGCAGCGTTGAAGTTCAGGGAACCATGAACACTGAAGCTTTCTTT	CSVEVQGTMNTEAFF
-	TRBV27	TRBJ1-1	TRBD1	TGTGCCAGCAGTAAAAACAGGGGGCTGGGGACTGAAGCTTTCTTT	CASSKNRGLGTEAFF
-	TRBV7-6	TRBJ2-1	-	TGTGCCAGCAGCTTAGCGGGAGCGCTCTACAATGAGCAGTTCTTC	CASSLAGALYNEQFF
-	TRBV11-2	TRBJ1-2	-	TGTGCCAGCAGCTTACCGACACAAGGTGGCTACACCTTC	CASSLPTQGGYTF